The present T cell receptor (beta chain) was sequenced within a study of blood T cell repertoires in COVID-19. Assay used: immunoSEQ multiplex PCR; TCRdb lists only in-frame clones, some missing. The sample records roughly 200,000 clones, about 86% being singletons. Sequenced sample: peripheral blood. This TCR came from a man aged 18 to 35 with active or convalescent COVID-19.

The CDR3 sequence is CASSRTGYEQYF. The CDR3 DNA sequence: TGTGCCAGCAGTAGGACAGGGTACGAGCAGTACTTC. The chain joins TRBV28 to TRBJ2-7, with 8 nucleotides matching TRBD1. The ends lost 5 bases at V and 4 bases at J; junction bases unmatched: 1. The CDR3 has 12 residues. The V gene's germline CDR1 is MDHEN and CDR2 SYDVKM.